Listed below are T cell receptor beta chains from one sample, sequenced in a study of read filtering for tumor transcriptome and immune sequencing. Each CDR3 protein is one row after TCRdb ran MiXCR on the reads. The sample gives approximately 90,000 distinct CDR3 sequences, roughly 21% of which show up once; roughly an eighth is in the top ten. Sequenced: a population of CD138-negative cells sorted from bone marrow. The receptors shown here come from a donor aged 40 or older with multiple myeloma. The CDR3 runs from the conserved cysteine through the conserved F or W. A D gene is named only where the DNA matches it firmly. Size is omitted from some rows. Given values are once, few, many or a class for expanded clones.

clone size	D gene	V gene	J gene	CDR3 DNA	CDR3 protein
many	TRBD2	TRBV7-9	TRBJ2-7	TGTGCCAGCAGCTTAGGCCTCTCAGAGGGAGGGAAGTACTTC	CASSLGLSEGGKYF
many	TRBD1	TRBV24-1	TRBJ2-3	TGTGCCACCAGTGATCGAGACAGGGAGAGGGGTACGCAGTATTTT	CATSDRDRERGTQYF
many	TRBD2	TRBV6-1	TRBJ2-1	TGTGCCAGCAAGTGGACTAGCGGGGGGGCCTACAATGAGCAGTTCTTC	CASKWTSGGAYNEQFF
many	.	TRBV7-9	TRBJ2-6	TGTGCCAGCAGCTTAGGAGCGGGCTCTGGGGCCAACGTCCTGACTTTC	CASSLGAGSGANVLTF
.	.	TRBV12-3/TRBV12-4	TRBJ2-5	TGTGCCAGCAGTTTGGGGTCGCCTTTCGAGACCCAGTACTTC	CASSLGSPFETQYF
.	.	TRBV5-1	TRBJ1-4	TGCGCCAGCAGCTTTAGAGGGGTGGAGGAAAAACTGTTTTTT	CASSFRGVEEKLFF
many	TRBD2	TRBV5-1	TRBJ2-1	TGCGCCAGCAGCGTCGGGGGGGCCGGCGCGAATGAGCAGTTCTTC	CASSVGGAGANEQFF
few	TRBD1	TRBV7-9	TRBJ1-5	TGTGCCAGCAGCCGATGGGTGGGGACAGGGGGCAATCAGCCCCAGCATTTT	CASSRWVGTGGNQPQHF
.	.	TRBV18	TRBJ2-5	TGTGCCAGCTCCCCGAAAGCGGGACAGAGAGAGACCCAGTACTTC	CASSPKAGQRETQYF
many	TRBD2	TRBV9	TRBJ2-1	TGTGCCAGCAGCGTATCCGGACGGGGGGGCCAGAATGAGCAGTTCTTC	CASSVSGRGGQNEQFF
many	.	TRBV2	TRBJ1-6	TGTGCCAGCAGTTTCAGGGTTTTAAATTCACCCCTCCACTTT	CASSFRVLNSPLHF